The next 6 T cell receptor beta chains were all read from a single sample in a study of a mutant IDH1 vaccine in newly diagnosed glioma. Regarding time point: week 11, during vaccination. Topical imiquimod accompanied each vaccine dose, which consisted of 300 ug of mutant IDH1 20-mer peptide. Their specific antigens are unknown. Sequencing used immunoSEQ multiplex PCR; TCRdb keeps in-frame clones, though not all of them. The table lists fewer than 150,000 clones, roughly 90% of them singletons. This material consisted of PBMCs, taken from a glioma patient whose treatment included an IDH1 peptide vaccine. The receptor source for this set is a woman aged 50 to 60 with glioma.

V is TRBV5-6 and J is TRBJ1-4, with D unresolved. Germline loops: CDR1 SGHDT, CDR2 YYEEEE. The CDR3 totals 15 residues. V lost 2 bases, J lost 6 bases, and 14 bases lay in between. For the CDR3, the DNA is TGTGCCAGCAGCTTCCACCGGGGAGAGGATGAAAAACTGTTTTTT. Translated: CASSFHRGEDEKLFF.

This clone was observed a single time. Germline is not matched at one junction end, which may reflect a read error. This chain connects TRBV5-1 to TRBJ1-2; 9 bases agree with TRBD1. The CDR3 runs 15 residues. Germline V CDR1 and CDR2: SGHRS, YFSETQ. The CDR3 protein is CASSFRDRERHGLAF. CDR3 DNA sequence: TGCGCCAGCAGCTTCCGGGACAGGGAACGTCATGGTCTCGCCTTC.

This chain uses TRBV28 with TRBJ2-1; no clear D gene. The germline CDR1 and CDR2 sequences are MDHEN and SYDVKM. Trimming left V 3 bases short and J 6 bases short, with 12 bases between. The CDR3 has 14 residues. CDR3 region: CASSLVVHSNEQFF. The CDR3 nucleotides read TGTGCCAGCAGTTTGGTAGTACACTCCAATGAGCAGTTCTTC.

V and J are TRBV29-1 and TRBJ2-1, with 11 bases matching TRBD2. There are 17 residues in the CDR3. Unmatched junction bases numbered 10, after V lost 6 bases and J lost 0 bases. Germline V gene sequence: CDR1 SQVTM, CDR2 ANQGSEA. CDR3 sequence reads: CSVFRGLAASSYNEQFF. DNA for the CDR3: TGCAGCGTCTTCCGGGGACTAGCGGCCAGCTCCTACAATGAGCAGTTCTTC.

This sequence joins TRBV30 and TRBJ1-2, with 7 bases identical to TRBD1. CDR1 and CDR2 from the germline V gene are GTSNPN and SVGIG (reference sequence). The V segment lost 0 bases and the J segment 8 bases; nucleotides outside the gene matches: 6. The CDR3 runs to 13 residues. CDR3 amino acids: CAWSVRTGAGYTF. CDR3 DNA: TGTGCCTGGAGTGTAAGAACAGGGGCCGGCTACACCTTC.

In DNA form, the CDR3 reads TGCAGCGTTGAAGGACACCAAAATAATTCACCCCTCCACTTT. As protein: CSVEGHQNNSPLHF. The J gene is TRBJ1-6, the V gene TRBV29-1; D gene ambiguous. Trimming left V 1 base short and J 5 bases short, with 9 bases between. The CDR3 sequence is 14 residues long. Germline CDR1 and CDR2: SQVTM and ANQGSEA. Using reference TRBV29-1 and TRBJ1-6 for the parts outside the CDR3, the full variable domain is SAVISQKPSRDICQRGTSLTIQCQVDSQVTMMFWYRQQPGQSLTLIATANQGSEATYESGFVIDKFPISRPNLTFSTLTVSNMSPEDSSIYLCSVEGHQNNSPLHFGNGTRLTVT.